This T cell receptor beta chain originates from a study of identical twins. Regarding the study as a whole: Shared out-of-frame alpha sequences (those common to twins) showed excess low generation probability.

Looked up from germline, CDR1 is MNHEY and CDR2 is SVGAGI. The V end was cut by 7 bases, the J end by 2 bases, with 14 bases between. This CDR3 has 15 amino acids. About this clonotype itself: Its antigen is still unknown.

TCRdb re-derived calls from the 5' RACE reads in MiXCR, one entry per CDR3 protein. The sample yields approximately 470,000 distinct CDR3 sequences, approximately 14% seen once. These data were also reused for a study on yellow fever vaccine responses in identical twins.

The receptor's source is a woman aged 18-29 years in good health. Sequenced: CD4+ T cells sorted from blood. V usage is TRBV6-5 and J usage is TRBJ2-2, with unresolved D. This CDR3 is CASTSLNPNTGELFF. Written as DNA, the CDR3 is TGTGCCAGCACTTCCCTCAATCCAAACACCGGGGAGCTGTTTTTT.